Sequencing of this T cell receptor beta chain was carried out in a study of identical twins. General study results and limits: Invariant cells of the MAIT and iNKT types might have partly distorted the zero-insertion analyses. Not following the same donors, the study drew its conclusions from cross-sectional statistical analysis. Out-of-frame alpha sequences common to twins exhibited a surplus of low generation probability. Insertion counts were lower in abundant cord blood beta clonotypes, a trend that memory repertoires did not show.

The sample holds a few counts of this clonotype. What it binds is not known. Trimming took 5 bases from V and 4 from J; bases not matched to a gene: 14. The CDR3 runs 17 residues. Germline V gene data show CDR1 as SEHNR and CDR2 as FQNEAQ (reference sequence). Via MiXCR, TCRdb re-called the 5' RACE reads, giving one row per CDR3 protein. Here the sample spans some 330,000 distinct CDR3 sequences, 9% to 10% being singletons. This chain uses TRBV7-9 with TRBJ2-7; 10 nucleotides line up with TRBD2. The sequence was obtained from a woman between 45 and 60 years old in good health. Sequencing was done on a sample of naive T cells sorted from blood. CDR3 sequence (DNA): TGTGCCAGCAGCCCCCGGACTAGCGGTCCCCGCTTATACGAGCAGTACTTC. It is translated as CASSPRTSGPRLYEQYF.